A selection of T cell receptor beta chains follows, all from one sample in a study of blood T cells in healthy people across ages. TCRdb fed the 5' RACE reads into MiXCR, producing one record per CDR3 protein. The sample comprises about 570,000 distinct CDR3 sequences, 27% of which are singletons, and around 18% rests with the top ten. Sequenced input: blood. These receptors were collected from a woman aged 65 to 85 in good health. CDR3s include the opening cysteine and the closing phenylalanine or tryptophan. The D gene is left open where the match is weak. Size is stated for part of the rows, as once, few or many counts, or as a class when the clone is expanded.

cdr3_nt: TGTGCCAGCAGTTCCTGGACAGGAGATACAGATACGCAGTATTTT
cdr3_aa: CASSSWTGDTDTQYF
j_call: TRBJ2-3
v_call: TRBV12-3/TRBV12-4
d_call: TRBD1
clone_size: .
cdr3_length: 15

cdr3_nt: TGCAGCGTTGAAGTGTGGGGCCAGAAGACCCAGTACTTC
cdr3_aa: CSVEVWGQKTQYF
j_call: TRBJ2-5
v_call: TRBV29-1
d_call: .
clone_size: once
cdr3_length: 13

cdr3_nt: TGTGCCAGCAGCCAAAGCGGGGAGCTGTTTTTT
cdr3_aa: CASSQSGELFF
j_call: TRBJ2-2
v_call: TRBV3-1
d_call: .
clone_size: once
cdr3_length: 11

cdr3_nt: TGTGCCAGCAGCAAGAGACAGGGGTTGGAGCAGTTCTTC
cdr3_aa: CASSKRQGLEQFF
j_call: TRBJ2-1
v_call: TRBV9
d_call: TRBD1
clone_size: .
cdr3_length: 13

cdr3_nt: TGTGCCAGTAGTATAGGTACGGGGCGCACAGATACGCAGTATTTT
cdr3_aa: CASSIGTGRTDTQYF
j_call: TRBJ2-3
v_call: TRBV19
d_call: .
clone_size: .
cdr3_length: 15

cdr3_nt: TGTGCCAGCAGCTTAACATGGGGAAGGTCCACTGAAGCTTTCTTT
cdr3_aa: CASSLTWGRSTEAFF
j_call: TRBJ1-1
v_call: TRBV7-3
d_call: .
clone_size: .
cdr3_length: 15

cdr3_nt: TGTGCCAGCATCTCCCATGAGGCACCCATTCAGTACTTC
cdr3_aa: CASISHEAPIQYF
j_call: TRBJ2-4
v_call: TRBV2
d_call: .
clone_size: few
cdr3_length: 13

cdr3_nt: TGTGCCAGCGTTTTCGGGGGGGACAATCAGCCCCAGCATTTT
cdr3_aa: CASVFGGDNQPQHF
j_call: TRBJ1-5
v_call: TRBV6-6
d_call: .
clone_size: few
cdr3_length: 14

cdr3_nt: TGTGCCAGCAGTTACTCTCTCGAGGGGTCGCACGAGCAGTACTTC
cdr3_aa: CASSYSLEGSHEQYF
j_call: TRBJ2-7
v_call: TRBV6-2/TRBV6-3
d_call: .
clone_size: many
cdr3_length: 15

cdr3_nt: TGCAGTGCTAGACCTTTCCTAGCGGCTTACCAAGAGACCCAGTACTTC
cdr3_aa: CSARPFLAAYQETQYF
j_call: TRBJ2-5
v_call: TRBV20-1
d_call: TRBD2
clone_size: .
cdr3_length: 16

cdr3_nt: TGTGCCAGCAGCGCCCAGGCCTCGAGCTCCTACAATGAGCAGTTCTTC
cdr3_aa: CASSAQASSSYNEQFF
j_call: TRBJ2-1
v_call: TRBV9
d_call: .
clone_size: many
cdr3_length: 16

cdr3_nt: TGTGCCAGCAGCTCCAATAATTCACCCCTCCACTTT
cdr3_aa: CASSSNNSPLHF
j_call: TRBJ1-6
v_call: TRBV7-2
d_call: .
clone_size: .
cdr3_length: 12

cdr3_nt: TGTGCCAGCAGGCGGGACAAGAATTACGAGCAGTACTTC
cdr3_aa: CASRRDKNYEQYF
j_call: TRBJ2-7
v_call: TRBV6-5
d_call: .
clone_size: .
cdr3_length: 13

cdr3_nt: TGCGCCAGCAGGGTAGGAGATCTGAACACTGAAGCTTTCTTT
cdr3_aa: CASRVGDLNTEAFF
j_call: TRBJ1-1
v_call: TRBV5-1
d_call: .
clone_size: .
cdr3_length: 14

cdr3_nt: TGTGCCAGCAGCCGTTCGACAGGGGAAGTTGTGACCCAGTACTTC
cdr3_aa: CASSRSTGEVVTQYF
j_call: TRBJ2-5
v_call: TRBV11-2
d_call: TRBD1
clone_size: many
cdr3_length: 15

cdr3_nt: TGTGCCACCAGAAATGGACAGGGCCAATCTAACTATGGCTACACCTTC
cdr3_aa: CATRNGQGQSNYGYTF
j_call: TRBJ1-2
v_call: TRBV15
d_call: TRBD1
clone_size: once
cdr3_length: 16

cdr3_nt: TGCAGCGTTGAAACCCAGGGCGGAGCGGAGACCCAGTACTTC
cdr3_aa: CSVETQGGAETQYF
j_call: TRBJ2-5
v_call: TRBV29-1
d_call: .
clone_size: once
cdr3_length: 14

cdr3_nt: TGTGCCAGCAGCTCCCAGGGCCAGGGGCTAAACTATGGCTACACCTTC
cdr3_aa: CASSSQGQGLNYGYTF
j_call: TRBJ1-2
v_call: TRBV7-2
d_call: .
clone_size: few
cdr3_length: 16

cdr3_nt: TGTGCCAGCAGCCAGGGACAGGGAAACTATGGCTACACCTTC
cdr3_aa: CASSQGQGNYGYTF
j_call: TRBJ1-2
v_call: TRBV3-1
d_call: TRBD1
clone_size: many
cdr3_length: 14

cdr3_nt: TGCGCCAGCAGCTGGGGACAGCTCAGCACAGATACGCAGTATTTT
cdr3_aa: CASSWGQLSTDTQYF
j_call: TRBJ2-3
v_call: TRBV5-1
d_call: TRBD1
clone_size: .
cdr3_length: 15

cdr3_nt: TGTGCCAGCAGGACGGACAAAGCCTACGAGCAGTACTTC
cdr3_aa: CASRTDKAYEQYF
j_call: TRBJ2-7
v_call: TRBV2
d_call: .
clone_size: .
cdr3_length: 13

cdr3_nt: TGTGCCATCAGTGAGACCTACAGGGCCCAGTACTTC
cdr3_aa: CAISETYRAQYF
j_call: TRBJ2-5
v_call: TRBV10-3
d_call: .
clone_size: .
cdr3_length: 12

cdr3_nt: TGTGCCAGCAGTTTAACGGTTCTCAAGGATACGCAGTATTTT
cdr3_aa: CASSLTVLKDTQYF
j_call: TRBJ2-3
v_call: TRBV27
d_call: .
clone_size: few
cdr3_length: 14

cdr3_nt: TGCAGTGCTACTTATCCTACAGGGAGCACTGAAGCTTTCTTT
cdr3_aa: CSATYPTGSTEAFF
j_call: TRBJ1-1
v_call: TRBV20-1
d_call: .
clone_size: few
cdr3_length: 14

cdr3_nt: TGTGCCAGCGCGGAGGCGGGGGATGTAAATGAGCAGTTCTTC
cdr3_aa: CASAEAGDVNEQFF
j_call: TRBJ2-1
v_call: TRBV12-3/TRBV12-4
d_call: TRBD2
clone_size: .
cdr3_length: 14

cdr3_nt: TGTGCCAGTAGTTCAGGTGTAAGCGGAAACACCATATATTTT
cdr3_aa: CASSSGVSGNTIYF
j_call: TRBJ1-3
v_call: TRBV19
d_call: .
clone_size: .
cdr3_length: 14

cdr3_nt: TGCAGTGCTAGAGATACGGGACAGGGGGCAGGGGGCACTGAAGCTTTCTTT
cdr3_aa: CSARDTGQGAGGTEAFF
j_call: TRBJ1-1
v_call: TRBV20-1
d_call: TRBD1
clone_size: few
cdr3_length: 17

cdr3_nt: TGCAGTGCTAGAGGGGTTCGGGGGTCGAATTCACCCCTCCACTTT
cdr3_aa: CSARGVRGSNSPLHF
j_call: TRBJ1-6
v_call: TRBV20-1
d_call: .
clone_size: .
cdr3_length: 15

cdr3_nt: TGTGCCAGCAGTTACTCTTACCCGGATGAAAAGGGGTTCTTC
cdr3_aa: CASSYSYPDEKGFF
j_call: TRBJ2-5
v_call: TRBV6-2/TRBV6-3
d_call: .
clone_size: .
cdr3_length: 14

cdr3_nt: TGCAGCGCCGTGACAGGGGACTATGGCTACACCTTC
cdr3_aa: CSAVTGDYGYTF
j_call: TRBJ1-2
v_call: TRBV29-1
d_call: TRBD1
clone_size: .
cdr3_length: 12

cdr3_nt: TGTGCCAGCAGCAAGGGACAGGGGGAAGAGACCCAGTACTTC
cdr3_aa: CASSKGQGEETQYF
j_call: TRBJ2-5
v_call: TRBV9
d_call: TRBD1
clone_size: .
cdr3_length: 14

cdr3_nt: TGTGCCAGCAGTACCCTGACCTACGAGCAGTACTTC
cdr3_aa: CASSTLTYEQYF
j_call: TRBJ2-7
v_call: TRBV6-2/TRBV6-3
d_call: .
clone_size: .
cdr3_length: 12

cdr3_nt: TGCGCCAGCGGGCCGACAGGGTCCTCCTACAATGAGCAGTTCTTC
cdr3_aa: CASGPTGSSYNEQFF
j_call: TRBJ2-1
v_call: TRBV4-3
d_call: TRBD1
clone_size: .
cdr3_length: 15

cdr3_nt: TGTGCCACCAGCCACCGGGACAGGGGGTTTGGTTCACCCCTCCACTTT
cdr3_aa: CATSHRDRGFGSPLHF
j_call: TRBJ1-6
v_call: TRBV15
d_call: TRBD1
clone_size: few
cdr3_length: 16

cdr3_nt: TGTGCCAGCAGCCTAATTCTACCGGTGGCTACTAGCACAGATACGCAGTATTTT
cdr3_aa: CASSLILPVATSTDTQYF
j_call: TRBJ2-3
v_call: TRBV4-2
d_call: .
clone_size: .
cdr3_length: 18

cdr3_nt: TGTGCCAGCAGTACCACGACAGGGCCGGGTGAGCAGTTCTTC
cdr3_aa: CASSTTTGPGEQFF
j_call: TRBJ2-1
v_call: TRBV27
d_call: TRBD1
clone_size: .
cdr3_length: 14

cdr3_nt: TGCAGTGCGGGGTATAGGGGCCCGGGAAATTCACCCCTCCACTTT
cdr3_aa: CSAGYRGPGNSPLHF
j_call: TRBJ1-6
v_call: TRBV20-1
d_call: .
clone_size: .
cdr3_length: 15

cdr3_nt: TGTGCCAGCAGCCAAGAAGCCTCGGCCAAAAACATTCAGTACTTC
cdr3_aa: CASSQEASAKNIQYF
j_call: TRBJ2-4
v_call: TRBV3-1
d_call: .
clone_size: few
cdr3_length: 15

cdr3_nt: TGTGCCAGCAGCCGGCCCCGGGAAAACATTCAGTACTTC
cdr3_aa: CASSRPRENIQYF
j_call: TRBJ2-4
v_call: TRBV4-2
d_call: .
clone_size: .
cdr3_length: 13

cdr3_nt: TGTGCCAGCAGCTGGAGGAGCTACGAGCAGTACTTC
cdr3_aa: CASSWRSYEQYF
j_call: TRBJ2-7
v_call: TRBV5-6
d_call: .
clone_size: .
cdr3_length: 12

cdr3_nt: TGTGCCAGCAGTTTTACCCTAAGTCAAGAAACTGAAGCTTTCTTT
cdr3_aa: CASSFTLSQETEAFF
j_call: TRBJ1-1
v_call: TRBV2
d_call: .
clone_size: few
cdr3_length: 15

cdr3_nt: TGTGCCAGCAGCAAGGGACAGGGGTACTCTGGGGCCAACGTCCTGACTTTC
cdr3_aa: CASSKGQGYSGANVLTF
j_call: TRBJ2-6
v_call: TRBV5-6
d_call: TRBD1
clone_size: .
cdr3_length: 17

cdr3_nt: TGTGCCAGCAGAACCCGAGGGGGGTTCTCCTACGAGCAGTACTTC
cdr3_aa: CASRTRGGFSYEQYF
j_call: TRBJ2-7
v_call: TRBV6-2/TRBV6-3
d_call: .
clone_size: few
cdr3_length: 15

cdr3_nt: TGTGCCAGCCGCCCGCAACCGAACACTGAAGCTTTCTTT
cdr3_aa: CASRPQPNTEAFF
j_call: TRBJ1-1
v_call: TRBV2
d_call: .
clone_size: few
cdr3_length: 13

cdr3_nt: TGCAGTGCTAGTACAGGGAGAGTCAACTATGGCTACACCTTC
cdr3_aa: CSASTGRVNYGYTF
j_call: TRBJ1-2
v_call: TRBV20-1
d_call: .
clone_size: few
cdr3_length: 14

cdr3_nt: TGCGCCAGCAGCTTCCGGGAAGGAAGGGAAAAACTGTTTTTT
cdr3_aa: CASSFREGREKLFF
j_call: TRBJ1-4
v_call: TRBV5-1
d_call: .
clone_size: .
cdr3_length: 14

cdr3_nt: TGCAGCGTTGTGGTTAGCGGGAGTTTCCAAGAGACCCAGTACTTC
cdr3_aa: CSVVVSGSFQETQYF
j_call: TRBJ2-5
v_call: TRBV29-1
d_call: TRBD2
clone_size: .
cdr3_length: 15

cdr3_nt: TGTGCCAGCCAGGGGGACCAAGAGACCCAGTACTTC
cdr3_aa: CASQGDQETQYF
j_call: TRBJ2-5
v_call: TRBV6-5
d_call: TRBD1
clone_size: .
cdr3_length: 12

cdr3_nt: TGTGCCAGCAGCTATCGGGGAGACGGGGAGCTGTTTTTT
cdr3_aa: CASSYRGDGELFF
j_call: TRBJ2-2
v_call: TRBV7-2
d_call: .
clone_size: few
cdr3_length: 13

cdr3_nt: TGTGCCAGCAGCCCGGGGCATGAGACCCAGTACTTC
cdr3_aa: CASSPGHETQYF
j_call: TRBJ2-5
v_call: TRBV6-6
d_call: .
clone_size: .
cdr3_length: 12

cdr3_nt: TGTGCCAGCAGCTTAAATTTTAACTATGGCTACACCTTC
cdr3_aa: CASSLNFNYGYTF
j_call: TRBJ1-2
v_call: TRBV7-2
d_call: .
clone_size: few
cdr3_length: 13

cdr3_nt: TGCGCCAGCAGCCCAGGGAGTTCAGATACGCAGTATTTT
cdr3_aa: CASSPGSSDTQYF
j_call: TRBJ2-3
v_call: TRBV5-1
d_call: .
clone_size: .
cdr3_length: 13

cdr3_nt: TGTGCCAGCAGCACGGACCCACCATATGGCTACACCTTC
cdr3_aa: CASSTDPPYGYTF
j_call: TRBJ1-2
v_call: TRBV28
d_call: .
clone_size: .
cdr3_length: 13

cdr3_nt: TGTGCCAGCAGTGAATTGGGGAACACTGAAGCTTTCTTT
cdr3_aa: CASSELGNTEAFF
j_call: TRBJ1-1
v_call: TRBV6-1
d_call: .
clone_size: many
cdr3_length: 13

cdr3_nt: TGTGCTAGTGGTTTGCAGGGGAACACTGAAGCTTTCTTT
cdr3_aa: CASGLQGNTEAFF
j_call: TRBJ1-1
v_call: TRBV12-5
d_call: .
clone_size: many
cdr3_length: 13